A selection of T cell receptor beta chains follows, all from one sample in a study of blood T cells in healthy people across ages. From the 5' RACE reads, TCRdb called clonotypes with MiXCR, one entry per CDR3 protein. Here the sample spans 710,000 or so distinct CDR3 sequences, 20% to 25% being singletons. Sequenced input: blood. The receptors were sampled from a man between 65 and 85 years old in good health. CDR3s include the opening cysteine and the closing phenylalanine or tryptophan. The order of the fields is V gene, D gene, J gene, clone size, CDR3 protein, CDR3 DNA. D genes are given only for firm matches. The listing skips clone size in some rows; elsewhere it reads once, few, many or a size class.

v_call: TRBV10-3; d_call: -; j_call: TRBJ1-2; clone_size: -; cdr3_aa: CAISEGGFYGYTF; cdr3_nt: TGTGCCATCAGTGAGGGAGGGTTCTATGGCTACACCTTC
v_call: TRBV6-1; d_call: TRBD2; j_call: TRBJ2-7; clone_size: -; cdr3_aa: CASSEGGLAIYEQYF; cdr3_nt: TGTGCCAGCAGTGAAGGCGGACTAGCGATCTACGAGCAGTACTTC
v_call: TRBV3-1; d_call: -; j_call: TRBJ2-1; clone_size: -; cdr3_aa: CASSQGSREEQFF; cdr3_nt: TGTGCCAGCAGCCAAGGTTCACGGGAGGAGCAGTTCTTC
v_call: TRBV19; d_call: -; j_call: TRBJ2-1; clone_size: -; cdr3_aa: CASSWGGAYNEQFF; cdr3_nt: TGTGCCAGTAGTTGGGGGGGCGCCTACAATGAGCAGTTCTTC
v_call: TRBV20-1; d_call: TRBD1; j_call: TRBJ1-2; clone_size: few; cdr3_aa: CSARLRDRVSGYTF; cdr3_nt: TGCAGTGCGAGACTACGGGACAGGGTCTCTGGCTACACCTTC
v_call: TRBV6-2/TRBV6-3; d_call: -; j_call: TRBJ2-5; clone_size: many; cdr3_aa: CASSSPAGYQETQYF; cdr3_nt: TGTGCCAGCAGTTCCCCTGCGGGGTACCAAGAGACCCAGTACTTC
v_call: TRBV12-3/TRBV12-4; d_call: TRBD2; j_call: TRBJ2-5; clone_size: few; cdr3_aa: CASSSGLAGSQETQYF; cdr3_nt: TGTGCCAGCAGTTCTGGACTAGCGGGGTCACAAGAGACCCAGTACTTC
v_call: TRBV12-3/TRBV12-4; d_call: -; j_call: TRBJ2-1; clone_size: once; cdr3_aa: CASRGGLALSYNEQFF; cdr3_nt: TGTGCCAGCAGGGGGGGGCTAGCGCTATCCTACAATGAGCAGTTCTTC
v_call: TRBV7-8; d_call: -; j_call: TRBJ1-1; clone_size: -; cdr3_aa: CASSFQHTEAFF; cdr3_nt: TGTGCCAGCAGCTTTCAGCACACCGAAGCTTTCTTT
v_call: TRBV12-3/TRBV12-4; d_call: -; j_call: TRBJ2-1; clone_size: few; cdr3_aa: CASSLRPAGNEQFF; cdr3_nt: TGTGCCAGCAGTTTACGCCCCGCGGGCAATGAGCAGTTCTTC